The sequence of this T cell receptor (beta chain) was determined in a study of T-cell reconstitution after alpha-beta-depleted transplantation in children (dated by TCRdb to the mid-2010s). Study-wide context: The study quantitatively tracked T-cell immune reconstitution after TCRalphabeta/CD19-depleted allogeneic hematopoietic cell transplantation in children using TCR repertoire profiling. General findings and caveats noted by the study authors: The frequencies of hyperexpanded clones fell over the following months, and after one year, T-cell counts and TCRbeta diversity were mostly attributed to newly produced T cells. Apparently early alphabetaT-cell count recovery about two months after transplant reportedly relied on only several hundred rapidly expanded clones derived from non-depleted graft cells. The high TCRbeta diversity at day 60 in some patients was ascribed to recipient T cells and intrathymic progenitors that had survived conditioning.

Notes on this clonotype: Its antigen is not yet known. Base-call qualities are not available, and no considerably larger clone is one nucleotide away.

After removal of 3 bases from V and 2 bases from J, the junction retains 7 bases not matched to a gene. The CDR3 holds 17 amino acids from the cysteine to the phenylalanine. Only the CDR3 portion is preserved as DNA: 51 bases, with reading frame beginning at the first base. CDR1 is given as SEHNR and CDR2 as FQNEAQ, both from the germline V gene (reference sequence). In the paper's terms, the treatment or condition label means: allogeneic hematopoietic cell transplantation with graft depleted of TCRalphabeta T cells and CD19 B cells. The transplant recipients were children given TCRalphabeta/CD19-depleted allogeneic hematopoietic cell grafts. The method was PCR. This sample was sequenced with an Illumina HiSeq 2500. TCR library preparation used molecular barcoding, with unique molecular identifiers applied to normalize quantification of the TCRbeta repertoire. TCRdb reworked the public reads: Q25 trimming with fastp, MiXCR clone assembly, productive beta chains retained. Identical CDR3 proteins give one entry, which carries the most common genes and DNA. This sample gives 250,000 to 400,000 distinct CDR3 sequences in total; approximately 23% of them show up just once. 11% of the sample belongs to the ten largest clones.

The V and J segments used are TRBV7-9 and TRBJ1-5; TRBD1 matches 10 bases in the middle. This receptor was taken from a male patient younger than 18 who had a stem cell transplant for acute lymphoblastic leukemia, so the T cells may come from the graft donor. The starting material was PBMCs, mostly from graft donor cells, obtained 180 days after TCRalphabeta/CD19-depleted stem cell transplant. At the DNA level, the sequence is TGTGCCAGCAGCTTGGAAGGACAGGGGGTCGGCAATCAGCCCCAGCATTTT. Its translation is CASSLEGQGVGNQPQHF.